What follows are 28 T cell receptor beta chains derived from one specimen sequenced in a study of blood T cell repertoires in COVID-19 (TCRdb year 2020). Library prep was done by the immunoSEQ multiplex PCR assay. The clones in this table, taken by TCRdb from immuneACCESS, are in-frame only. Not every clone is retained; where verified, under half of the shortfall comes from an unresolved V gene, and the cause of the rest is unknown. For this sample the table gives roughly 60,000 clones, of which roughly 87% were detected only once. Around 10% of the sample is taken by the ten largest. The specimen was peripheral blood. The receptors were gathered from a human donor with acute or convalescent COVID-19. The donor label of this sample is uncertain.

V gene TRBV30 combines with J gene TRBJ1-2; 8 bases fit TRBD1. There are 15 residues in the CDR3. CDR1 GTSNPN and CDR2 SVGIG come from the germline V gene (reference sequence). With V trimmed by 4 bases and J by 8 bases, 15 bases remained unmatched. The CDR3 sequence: CAWNTRTGPSGGYTF. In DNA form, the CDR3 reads TGTGCCTGGAACACGCGGACAGGGCCAAGTGGAGGCTACACCTTC.

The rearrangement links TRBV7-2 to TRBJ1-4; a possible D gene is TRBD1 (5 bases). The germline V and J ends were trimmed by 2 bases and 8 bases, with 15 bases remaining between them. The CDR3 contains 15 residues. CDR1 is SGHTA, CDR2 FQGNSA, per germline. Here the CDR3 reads CASSLSSLGGEKLFF. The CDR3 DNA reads TGTGCCAGCAGCTTAAGCTCCCTGGGGGGGGAAAAACTGTTTTTT.

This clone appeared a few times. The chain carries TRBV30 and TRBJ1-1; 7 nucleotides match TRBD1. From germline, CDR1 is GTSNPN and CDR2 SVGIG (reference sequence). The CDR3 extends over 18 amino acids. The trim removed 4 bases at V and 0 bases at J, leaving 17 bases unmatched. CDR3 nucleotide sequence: TGTGCCTGGAACAAGCCGTCAGACAGGGAGGCCCTGAACACTGAAGCTTTCTTT. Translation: CAWNKPSDREALNTEAFF.

The CDR3 nucleotides read TGTGCCACCAGTGACCCCACTAGCGGGGGTGGAGATACGCAGTATTTT. It translates to CATSDPTSGGGDTQYF. The gene calls are TRBV24-1 and TRBJ2-3; 11 positions match TRBD2. Per germline, CDR1 KGHDR and CDR2 SFDVKD. The V gene end was trimmed by 4 bases and the J gene end by 5 bases; junction bases not matched to a gene: 7. This CDR3 is 16 amino acids long.

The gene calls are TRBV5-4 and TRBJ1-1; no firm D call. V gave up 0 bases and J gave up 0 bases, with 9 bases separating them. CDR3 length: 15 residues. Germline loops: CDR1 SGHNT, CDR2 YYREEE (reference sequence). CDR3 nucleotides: TGTGCCAGCAGCTTGGACTCCCCCTTGAACACTGAAGCTTTCTTT. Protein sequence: CASSLDSPLNTEAFF.

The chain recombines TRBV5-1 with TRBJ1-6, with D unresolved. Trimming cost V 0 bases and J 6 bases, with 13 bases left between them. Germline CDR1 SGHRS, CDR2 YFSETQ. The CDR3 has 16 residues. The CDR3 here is CASSLAETPVNSPLHF. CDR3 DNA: TGCGCCAGCAGCTTGGCTGAGACACCTGTTAATTCACCCCTCCACTTT.

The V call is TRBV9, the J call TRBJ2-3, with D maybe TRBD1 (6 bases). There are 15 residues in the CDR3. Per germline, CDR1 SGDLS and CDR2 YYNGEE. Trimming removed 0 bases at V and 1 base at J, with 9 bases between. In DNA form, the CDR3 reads TGTGCCAGCAGCGTAGGGGGGCCCCGCACAGATACGCAGTATTTT. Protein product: CASSVGGPRTDTQYF.

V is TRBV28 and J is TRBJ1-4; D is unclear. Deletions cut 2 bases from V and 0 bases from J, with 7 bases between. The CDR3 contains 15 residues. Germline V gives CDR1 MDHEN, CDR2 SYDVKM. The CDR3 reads CASSLDTATNEKLFF. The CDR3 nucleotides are TGTGCCAGCAGTTTAGACACTGCAACTAATGAAAAACTGTTTTTT.

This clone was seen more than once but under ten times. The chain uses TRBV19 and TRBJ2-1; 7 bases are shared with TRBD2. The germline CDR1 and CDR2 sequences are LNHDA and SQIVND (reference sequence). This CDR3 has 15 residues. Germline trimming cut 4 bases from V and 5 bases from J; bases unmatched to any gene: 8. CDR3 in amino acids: CASSTGGIANNEQFF. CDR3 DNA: TGTGCCAGTAGTACGGGAGGAATTGCCAACAATGAGCAGTTCTTC.

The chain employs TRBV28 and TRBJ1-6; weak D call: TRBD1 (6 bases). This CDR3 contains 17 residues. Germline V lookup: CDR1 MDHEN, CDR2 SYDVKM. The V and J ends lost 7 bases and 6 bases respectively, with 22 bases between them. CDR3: CASTTGGLRQTNSPLHF. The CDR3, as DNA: TGTGCCAGCACCACCGGGGGGCTCAGGCAAACTAATTCACCCCTCCACTTT.

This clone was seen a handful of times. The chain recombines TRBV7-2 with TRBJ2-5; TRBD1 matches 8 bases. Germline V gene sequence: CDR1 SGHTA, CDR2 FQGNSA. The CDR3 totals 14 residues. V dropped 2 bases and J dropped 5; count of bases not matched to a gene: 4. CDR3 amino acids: CASSLLQGVETQYF. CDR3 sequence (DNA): TGTGCCAGCAGCTTATTACAGGGGGTGGAGACCCAGTACTTC.

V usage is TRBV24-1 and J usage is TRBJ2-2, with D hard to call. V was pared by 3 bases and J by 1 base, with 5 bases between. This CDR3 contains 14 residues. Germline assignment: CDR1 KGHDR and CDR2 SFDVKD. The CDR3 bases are TGTGCCACCAGTGATCCAGGGAACACCGGGGAGCTGTTTTTT. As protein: CATSDPGNTGELFF.

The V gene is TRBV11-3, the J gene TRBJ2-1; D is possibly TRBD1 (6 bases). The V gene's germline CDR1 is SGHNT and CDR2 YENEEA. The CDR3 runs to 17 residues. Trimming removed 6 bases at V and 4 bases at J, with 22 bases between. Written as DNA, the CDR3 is TGTGCCAGCAGTCAGGGGAAGCATGGAGTCTCGTACAATGAGCAGTTCTTC. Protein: CASSQGKHGVSYNEQFF.

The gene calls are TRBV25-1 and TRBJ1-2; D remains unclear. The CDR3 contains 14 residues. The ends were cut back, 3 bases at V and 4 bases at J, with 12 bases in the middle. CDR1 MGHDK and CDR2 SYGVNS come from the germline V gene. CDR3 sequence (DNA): TGTGCCAGCAGTGACCGCCGGGGTGCCTATGGCTACACCTTC. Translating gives CASSDRRGAYGYTF.

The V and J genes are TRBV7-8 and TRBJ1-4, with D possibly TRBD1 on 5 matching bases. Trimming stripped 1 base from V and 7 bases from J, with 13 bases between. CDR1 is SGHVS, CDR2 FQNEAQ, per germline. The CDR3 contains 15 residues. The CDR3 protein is CASSLVTGGVEKLFF. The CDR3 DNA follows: TGTGCCAGCAGCTTAGTTACGGGAGGGGTTGAAAAACTGTTTTTT.

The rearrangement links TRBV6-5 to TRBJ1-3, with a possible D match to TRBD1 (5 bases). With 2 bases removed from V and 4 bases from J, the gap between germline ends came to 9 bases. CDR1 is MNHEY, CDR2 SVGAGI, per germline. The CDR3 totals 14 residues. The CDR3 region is CASSYRTTGNTIYF. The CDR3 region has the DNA TGTGCCAGCAGTTACCGGACAACAGGAAACACCATATATTTT.

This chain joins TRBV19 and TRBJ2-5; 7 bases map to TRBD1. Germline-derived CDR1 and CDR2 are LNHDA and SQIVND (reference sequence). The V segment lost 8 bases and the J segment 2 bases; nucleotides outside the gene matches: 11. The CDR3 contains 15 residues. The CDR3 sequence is CASGTGTDPQETQYF. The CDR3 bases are TGTGCCAGTGGAACCGGGACAGACCCTCAAGAGACCCAGTACTTC.

CDR3 coding DNA: TGTGCCAGCAGACTTCATCCGGGACAGGGACACACCTTC. Its protein is CASRLHPGQGHTF. This chain connects TRBV5-8 to TRBJ1-2; TRBD1 agrees at 9 bases. Unmatched junction bases numbered 11, after V lost 5 bases and J lost 12 bases. The CDR3 has 13 residues. CDR1 and CDR2 from the germline V gene are SGHTS and YDEGEE.

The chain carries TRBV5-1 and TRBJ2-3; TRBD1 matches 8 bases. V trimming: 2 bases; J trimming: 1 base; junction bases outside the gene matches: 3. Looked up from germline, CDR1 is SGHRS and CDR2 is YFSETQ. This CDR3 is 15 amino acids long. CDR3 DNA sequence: TGCGCCAGCAGCTTCAGGGGGCCACGCACAGATACGCAGTATTTT. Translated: CASSFRGPRTDTQYF.

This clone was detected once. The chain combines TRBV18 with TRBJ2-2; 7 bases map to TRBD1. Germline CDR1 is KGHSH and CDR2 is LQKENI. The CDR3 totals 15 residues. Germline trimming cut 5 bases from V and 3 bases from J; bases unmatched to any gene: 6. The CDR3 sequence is CASSKRQGDTGELFF. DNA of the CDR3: TGTGCCAGCTCAAAAAGACAGGGAGACACCGGGGAGCTGTTTTTT.

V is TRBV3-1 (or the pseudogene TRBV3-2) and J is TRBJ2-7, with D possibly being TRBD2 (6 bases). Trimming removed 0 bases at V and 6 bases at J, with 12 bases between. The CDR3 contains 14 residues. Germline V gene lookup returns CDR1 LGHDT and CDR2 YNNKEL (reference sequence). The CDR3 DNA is TGTGCCAGCAGCCAAGATCCTGGAGGGGCCGAGCAGTACTTC. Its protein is CASSQDPGGAEQYF.

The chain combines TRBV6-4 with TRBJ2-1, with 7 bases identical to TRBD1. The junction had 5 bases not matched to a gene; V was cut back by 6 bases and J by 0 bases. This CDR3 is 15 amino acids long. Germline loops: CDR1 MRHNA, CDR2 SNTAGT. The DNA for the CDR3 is TGTGCCAGCAGGCGACAGGGAAGCTCCTACAATGAGCAGTTCTTC. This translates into CASRRQGSSYNEQFF.

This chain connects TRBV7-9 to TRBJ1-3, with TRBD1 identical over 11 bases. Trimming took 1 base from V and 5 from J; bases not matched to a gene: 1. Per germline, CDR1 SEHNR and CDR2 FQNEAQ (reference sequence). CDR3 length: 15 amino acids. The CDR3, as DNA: TGTGCCAGCAGCTTAGGGACAGGGGGCAGAAACACCATATATTTT. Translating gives CASSLGTGGRNTIYF.

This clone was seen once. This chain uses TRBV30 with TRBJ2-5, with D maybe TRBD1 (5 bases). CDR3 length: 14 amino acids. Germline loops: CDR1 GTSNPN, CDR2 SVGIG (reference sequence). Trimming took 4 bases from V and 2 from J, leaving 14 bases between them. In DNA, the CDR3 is TGTGCCTGGACAAGACTCAGGGCTCAAGAGACCCAGTACTTC. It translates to CAWTRLRAQETQYF.

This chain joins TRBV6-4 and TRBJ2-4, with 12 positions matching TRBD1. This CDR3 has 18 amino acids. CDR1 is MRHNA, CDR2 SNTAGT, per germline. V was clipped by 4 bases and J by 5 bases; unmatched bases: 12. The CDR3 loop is CASSATGQGAITQNIQYF. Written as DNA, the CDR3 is TGTGCCAGCAGTGCCACGGGACAGGGGGCGATAACTCAAAACATTCAGTACTTC.

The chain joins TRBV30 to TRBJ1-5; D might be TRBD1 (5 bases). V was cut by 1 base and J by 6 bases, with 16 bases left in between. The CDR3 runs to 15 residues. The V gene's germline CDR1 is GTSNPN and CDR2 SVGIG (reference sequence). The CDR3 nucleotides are TGTGCCTGGAGTGGGAACCAGGGTTTTCGTCAGCCCCAGCATTTT. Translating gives CAWSGNQGFRQPQHF.

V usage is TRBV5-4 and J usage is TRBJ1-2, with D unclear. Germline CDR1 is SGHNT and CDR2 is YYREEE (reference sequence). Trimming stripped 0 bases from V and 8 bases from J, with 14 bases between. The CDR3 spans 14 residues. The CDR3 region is CASSLVGRSMGYTF. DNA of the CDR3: TGTGCCAGCAGCTTGGTCGGTCGAAGTATGGGCTACACCTTC.

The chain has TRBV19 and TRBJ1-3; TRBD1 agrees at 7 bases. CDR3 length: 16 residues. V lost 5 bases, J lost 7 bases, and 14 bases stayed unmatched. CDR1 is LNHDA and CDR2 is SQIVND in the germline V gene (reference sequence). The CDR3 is CASSPNPPGQTNTIYF. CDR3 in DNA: TGTGCCAGTAGTCCCAACCCCCCGGGACAGACGAACACCATATATTTT.